A selection of T cell receptor beta chains follows, all from one sample in a study of monozygotic twins with cystic fibrosis. The protocol was immunoSEQ multiplex PCR, while the TCRdb copy is restricted to in-frame clones and leaves out a portion. The sample holds 15,000 or so clones, around 87% seen once. Specimen: blood. The origin of the receptors is a boy under 18 with cystic fibrosis. CDR3s include the opening cysteine and the closing phenylalanine or tryptophan. D genes are given only for firm matches. Expanded clones get a size class; other rows say once, few or many, or leave the size out.

clone_size	v_call	j_call	d_call	cdr3_aa	cdr3_nt
.	TRBV15	TRBJ1-1	.	CATGDRENTEAFF	TGTGCCACGGGCGATCGGGAGAACACTGAAGCTTTCTTT
.	TRBV7-2	TRBJ2-7	.	CASSLDTGSYEQYF	TGTGCCAGCAGCTTAGATACAGGGTCCTACGAGCAGTACTTC
once	TRBV25-1	TRBJ2-7	.	CASSGIRGRHEQYF	TGTGCCAGCAGTGGGATTCGAGGGCGGCACGAGCAGTACTTC
.	TRBV29-1	TRBJ2-3	TRBD1	CSVVFQGARTDTQYF	TGCAGCGTTGTATTCCAGGGGGCTCGCACAGATACGCAGTATTTT
.	TRBV5-6	TRBJ2-3	TRBD2	CASSFSGLAGGDSTDTQYF	TGTGCCAGCAGCTTCTCAGGACTAGCTGGGGGGGACAGCACAGATACGCAGTATTTT
once	TRBV11-2	TRBJ1-2	.	CASSLNSPGSGYTF	TGTGCCAGCAGCTTAAATTCCCCCGGGTCTGGCTACACCTTC
once	TRBV6-5	TRBJ1-2	.	CASSYSGRVNYGYTF	TGTGCCAGCAGTTACTCCGGACGGGTTAACTATGGCTACACCTTC
.	TRBV2	TRBJ2-1	TRBD2	CASIYGGEYNEQFF	TGTGCCAGCATTTACGGGGGGGAATACAATGAGCAGTTCTTC
.	TRBV4-1	TRBJ2-1	TRBD2	CASSQGSGGGSYNEQFF	TGCGCCAGCAGCCAGGGTAGCGGGGGGGGTTCCTACAATGAGCAGTTCTTC
.	TRBV4-2	TRBJ2-2	.	CASSQEVAGGAGELFF	TGTGCCAGCAGCCAAGAGGTGGCAGGGGGGGCCGGGGAGCTGTTTTTT
.	TRBV5-1	TRBJ2-1	TRBD2	CASSLVGTSGEQFF	TGCGCCAGCAGCTTGGTAGGGACTAGCGGAGAGCAGTTCTTC
.	TRBV9	TRBJ2-2	TRBD2	CASSAEDGGAHGELFF	TGTGCCAGCAGCGCAGAAGACGGGGGGGCCCACGGGGAGCTGTTTTTT
few	TRBV7-2	TRBJ2-7	.	CASSPPGGRSVYEQYF	TGTGCCAGCAGCCCCCCCGGGGGGCGCAGCGTATACGAGCAGTACTTC
.	TRBV7-9	TRBJ2-7	.	CASSLDRGSRYEQYF	TGTGCCAGCAGCTTAGACCGGGGGAGCCGATACGAGCAGTACTTC
.	TRBV5-1	TRBJ1-2	TRBD1	CASSTQGTGFYGYTF	TGCGCCAGCAGCACGCAAGGGACAGGGTTTTATGGCTACACCTTC
.	TRBV7-9	TRBJ1-1	.	CASSFSGGAGTEAFF	TGTGCCAGCAGCTTTTCGGGGGGCGCCGGCACTGAAGCTTTCTTT
.	TRBV5-6	TRBJ2-2	.	CASSLWWGDGELFF	TGTGCCAGCAGCTTATGGTGGGGTGACGGGGAGCTGTTTTTT
.	TRBV5-4	TRBJ2-3	TRBD2	CASSIKQSGGQDTQYF	TGTGCCAGCAGCATAAAACAGAGCGGGGGGCAGGATACGCAGTATTTT
.	TRBV2	TRBJ1-1	TRBD1	CASSEAPGQGTDTEAFF	TGTGCCAGCAGTGAAGCGCCAGGACAGGGTACGGACACTGAAGCTTTCTTT
few	TRBV4-2	TRBJ2-7	TRBD1	CATRSGTGSSYEQYF	TGTGCCACCCGATCCGGGACAGGGAGTTCCTACGAGCAGTACTTC
.	TRBV19	TRBJ1-1	TRBD1	CASSMGTGGGTEAFF	TGTGCCAGTAGTATGGGGACAGGGGGAGGGACTGAAGCTTTCTTT
.	TRBV6-6	TRBJ1-5	.	CASSYSINQPQHF	TGTGCCAGCAGTTACTCGATCAATCAGCCCCAGCATTTT
.	TRBV7-9	TRBJ2-4	.	CASTQTTGNIQYF	TGTGCCAGCACACAGACTACCGGGAACATTCAGTACTTC
.	TRBV5-5	TRBJ2-7	.	CASSLAGYSYEQYF	TGTGCCAGCAGCTTGGCGGGGTATTCCTACGAGCAGTACTTC
.	TRBV30	TRBJ2-5	.	CASSGFGETQYF	TGTGCCTCCTCAGGGTTCGGGGAGACCCAGTACTTC
.	TRBV2	TRBJ2-6	.	CASQRFSGANVLTF	TGTGCCAGCCAGAGATTTTCCGGGGCCAACGTCCTGACTTTC
.	TRBV15	TRBJ1-1	TRBD1	CATSFLGTGQNTEAFF	TGTGCCACCAGCTTTCTGGGGACAGGACAGAACACTGAAGCTTTCTTT
.	TRBV19	TRBJ2-2	.	CASSIVLTGELFF	TGTGCCAGTAGTATAGTCCTGACCGGGGAGCTGTTTTTT
few	TRBV21-1	TRBJ1-2	.	CASSKGHQGYGYTF	TGTGCCAGCAGCAAGGGACACCAAGGGTATGGCTACACCTTC
.	TRBV14	TRBJ2-4	.	CASSLNPGHLPHLAKNIQYF	TGTGCCAGCAGTCTAAACCCGGGACACTTACCCCATTTAGCCAAAAACATTCAGTACTTC
.	TRBV5-6	TRBJ1-6	TRBD1	CASSADRGRPYNSPLHF	TGTGCCAGCAGCGCGGACAGGGGCCGACCTTATAATTCACCCCTCCACTTT
.	TRBV27	TRBJ2-4	TRBD2	CASSSRRGENIQYF	TGTGCCAGCAGTAGCCGCCGGGGGGAAAACATTCAGTACTTC
.	TRBV15	TRBJ2-2	.	CATSQGLVGQGSAGELFF	TGTGCCACCAGCCAAGGCTTGGTGGGGCAGGGGAGTGCCGGGGAGCTGTTTTTT